The T cell receptor beta chain under discussion was sequenced for a study of cytomegalovirus exposure and HLA in healthy donors (dated by TCRdb to the late 2010s). Context from the whole study: An earlier analysis of approximately 590 of the donors reported about 290 Gb of sequence data and 117 million unique TCR beta sequences from 150 million to 200 million T cells. Rather than drawing on any new phenotypic data, the later analysis identified candidate immune exposures from TCR beta sequences and the way those sequences occurred across donors. Using immunosequencing, the study profiled T cell repertoires from about 650 subjects and related those repertoires to cytomegalovirus serostatus. Donor age, sex, ethnicity and CMV serostatus were compiled alongside the repertoire data. A later genetic analysis used genome-wide SNP genotypes for 398 of the 666 donors, treating that subset as a discovery cohort. The genetic ancestry cluster associated with self-reported Caucasian donors included 81% of the 350 to 500 genotyped donors. In a later analysis, previously published TCR beta repertoires from fewer than 750 donors were re-analyzed and high-resolution HLA genotyping was added so that TCR occurrence patterns could be studied. All discovery cohort repertoires had been generated on a single sequencing platform. The number of typed donors differed by locus: about 620-630 for A, B, C, DRB1 and DQB1; 522 for DQA1; approximately 610 for DPA1; and about 450 for DPB1. The study combined high-throughput TCR immunosequencing, statistical association of individual TCRs with disease status, and machine learning to predict cytomegalovirus infection status. A separate validation cohort of 100 to 150 different subjects was used in addition to the approximately 670-subject first cohort. The study aimed to test whether cataloging public T cell receptors could reveal signatures of past pathogen exposure. Roughly 320 gigabases of sequencing data and around 80 million unique TCR sequences made up an early release that covered several hundred HLA-typed donors. Class I and class II HLA loci were covered by the typing at four-digit resolution. An earlier analysis of around 540 of the donors applied high-throughput TCR beta sequencing to assess whether each TCR beta V gene segment acted as functional or pseudogenic. Among about 390 genotyped donors of the cohort, an average of approximately 250,000 unique TCR beta nucleotide sequences were sequenced per donor, roughly 20% of them non-productive. Because of strong linkage in the cohort, roughly five DR-DQ haplotypes were treated as single units for association and clustering.

To note about this clone: The target of this receptor is not known. Per-base quality was not reported, and no clone a single base away is much larger than it.

Points the paper makes about the study in general: CMV serostatus was the only immune exposure information available for the cohort. In the study, around 150 TCR beta chains were listed as associated with cytomegalovirus. Because counts were too low, 15 to 20 rarely observed V segments, including chromosome 9 orphons, were excluded from the earlier analysis of several hundred of the donors. A group of highly shared sequence variants was considered likely to be a technical artifact of the sequencing pipeline. Because the 87-base-pair reads could not distinguish some IMGT-functional V segments, including TRBV6-2 and TRBV6-3, those segments were excluded. Strong co-occurrence of HLA alleles, especially DR and DQ, made assigning TCR associations to individual alleles difficult. In an earlier analysis of approximately 590 of the donors, most TCR beta V segments appeared in productive rearrangements about 90% or about 30% of the time, broadly matching IMGT annotations. The authors suggested that the approach could potentially be generalized to other disease states and immunological phenotypes. Because some donors lacked HLA typing at each locus, the association tests relied only on the typed subset. In vitro tests confirmed that a few of the cytomegalovirus-associated TCR beta chains recognize cytomegalovirus antigens. Several of the top co-occurrence clusters appeared to be linked to parvovirus B19, influenza, CMV and Epstein-Barr virus, according to a later analysis. Correlated functional status among segregating V segments might reflect linkage disequilibrium, but an unknown experimental factor could not be ruled out. A later genetic analysis reported fewer N-insertions in productive TCRs among donors in an Asian-associated ancestry cluster than the roughly 690-donor mean. Cytomegalovirus status was reported to be diagnosed by the classifier with high specificity and sensitivity in both the original and validation cohorts. Most CMV-associated TCR beta chains appeared to be HLA-restricted in a later analysis, and the HLA associations seemed to be driven largely by CMV exposure. According to a later analysis, TCR association rates differed among HLA loci, with DRB1 alleles showing the most associated TCRs and HLA-C alleles showing the fewest. In this cohort, only TCR beta chains were sequenced, and detectable features were limited by the absence of alpha or paired-chain data. At a false discovery rate of 0.05, a later analysis linked some 18,000 TCR beta sequences to specific HLA alleles. Compared with equally common non-associated chains, HLA-associated TCR beta chains in a later analysis were more clonally expanded and had lower generation probabilities. Roughly uniform sequencing depth across donors was assumed in presence/absence analyses, although this assumption may not hold. A further reported finding was that TCR beta sequences accurately predicted the HLA-A and HLA-B alleles for most subjects in the first cohort. Across donors, most TCR sequences were observed very rarely, whereas some public TCRs were present in many individuals. In a later genetic analysis, a missense DCLRE1C variant was associated with V-gene and J-gene trimming of TCR beta chains, and the association was replicated in an independent cohort.

Libraries were constructed by the immunoSEQ multiplex PCR assay. For the multiplex PCR, a mixture combining 60 forward primers for TCR Vbeta segments and 13 reverse primers for TCR Jbeta segments was used. Amplification of the CDR3 region of rearranged TCR beta genes was performed with a multiplex PCR assay on genomic DNA. Amplified TCR beta libraries were sequenced as 87-base-pair reads on the Illumina HiSeq System. Regarding the original processing steps: A later analysis tallied roughly 76 million unique TCR beta chains across the 640 or so repertoires, and 10 million to 11 million of those chains were shared by two or more donors. Raw reads were error-corrected and collapsed into unique sequences by a nearest-neighbor algorithm in which closely related sequences were merged to remove PCR and sequencing errors. To assign V, D and J gene segments, CDR3 sequences were aligned to IMGT reference sequences. For a sequence to be retained, at least a six-nucleotide match to both a V gene segment and a J gene segment was required. Rearrangements were classified as productive when the CDR3 lacked stop codons and remained in frame with V and J, and all other rearrangements were classified as non-productive. Following IMGT convention, CDR3 was defined as the stretch from the second conserved V-encoded cysteine up to the conserved J-encoded phenylalanine. Sequences without an unambiguous match to a single V gene segment were excluded from the earlier analysis of about 630 of the donors. An earlier analysis of a few hundred of the donors called V segments functional above 56.7% productive rearrangements and segregating when the between-donor standard deviation exceeded 5%. To diagnose cytomegalovirus status from the catalog of TCR beta chain sequences, a statistical classification framework was built. V and J gene assignment, in a later analysis, came from comparing TCR nucleotide sequences with IMGT/GENE-DB human TR gene sequences. Using the TCRdist pipeline, a later analysis assigned CDR3 sequences along with most-parsimonious VDJ recombination scenarios. In a later analysis, each TCR beta chain was defined by its CDR3 amino acid sequence together with its V-gene family, and reads lacking a unique V-gene family were excluded. To address suspected cross-contamination and a sequencing artifact, a later analysis removed approximately 600 highly shared, low-generation-probability nucleotide sequences. For each public chain, a later analysis derived a clonal expansion index from normalized ranks of inferred template counts within each repertoire. In a later analysis, generation probabilities were computed using a VDJ recombination model fitted to out-of-frame rearrangements, and the results were checked against IGoR. A later analysis scored TCR-TCR, TCR-HLA and TCR-CMV co-occurrence with hypergeometric tests, applying a repertoire-size bias correction to TCR pairs. To estimate false discovery rates, a later analysis permuted the HLA or CMV assignments 20 times. In a later analysis, co-occurring TCRs were grouped with DBSCAN, and TCRdist sequence similarity was added when clustering was performed within HLA-allele-positive subsets. Repertoires with fewer than 30,000 or more than 120,000 public chains, plus five repertoires with anomalous nucleotide sharing, were excluded from co-occurrence clustering. TCRdb stores this immuneACCESS table with in-frame sequences only. Part of the clones is absent; in the studies checked, under half of the shortfall reflects unresolved V genes, and no reason is known for the rest. V, J and clone size reflect that table, while D and trimming were determined from the DNA. The table for this sample lists approximately 110,000 clones; about 78% of them were counted only once. The ten largest make up approximately 8.2% of the sample.

The cohort comprised some 700 healthy bone marrow donors. At the time of sampling, every cohort member was nominally healthy, though immune exposures that went unrecorded were likely present. The donor was CMV seropositive and belonged to the group of 250 to 350 seropositive cohort members. A peripheral blood sample was provided by each donor, and peripheral blood mononuclear cells were used for TCR beta sequencing. The Qiagen DNeasy Blood Extraction Kit was used to extract genomic DNA from the blood cell samples. The germline V gene encodes CDR1 SGHTA and CDR2 FQGNSA. Spanning cysteine to phenylalanine, the CDR3 consists of 16 amino acids. Kept here is only the CDR3 DNA, which spans 48 bases and is read in frame from base 1. The trim is 2 bases for V and 5 bases for J, with a gap of 16 bases between the germline ends.

The sequence came from a woman in her thirties or forties in good health and CMV-seropositive. The sample taken for sequencing was PBMCs. Here the chain combines TRBV7-2 and TRBJ2-1; TRBD1 is a weak D gene call, 5 bases matching. For the CDR3, the sequence is CASSLWPTPGNNEQFF. The DNA is TGTGCCAGCAGCTTATGGCCCACGCCAGGGAACAATGAGCAGTTCTTC.